Shown below are 10 T cell receptor beta chains from a single sample sequenced in a study of blood T cell repertoires in COVID-19. Here immunoSEQ multiplex PCR was the method, and the copy in TCRdb shows in-frame clones only, minus some. The sample has roughly 30,000 clones, 70% to 90% seen once; the top ten hold 5.5% to 7.5%. The specimen sequenced was peripheral blood. These receptors were collected from a human donor in a cohort sampled during active COVID-19.

There are a few counts of this clone. The rearrangement joins TRBV6-4 to TRBJ2-4; perhaps TRBD2 as D (7 bases). Trimming took off 2 bases at V and 3 bases at J, with 11 bases between the two ends. From germline, CDR1 is MRHNA and CDR2 SNTAGT. There are 15 residues in the CDR3. The DNA for the CDR3 is TGTGCCAGCAGTGACCAGGGGAGGGACAAAAACATTCAGTACTTC. It yields the protein CASSDQGRDKNIQYF.

V is TRBV19 and J is TRBJ1-5; the match to TRBD1 covers 9 bases. In germline, CDR1 is LNHDA, CDR2 SQIVND (reference sequence). This CDR3 has 18 amino acids. The V segment lost 6 bases and the J segment 7 bases; nucleotides outside the gene matches: 19. The CDR3 sequence is CASRALGRQGGRRQPQHF. The CDR3 region has the DNA TGTGCCAGTAGGGCTCTTGGGAGACAGGGGGGAAGAAGGCAGCCCCAGCATTTT.

This sequence joins TRBV4-2 and TRBJ2-1; a possible D gene is TRBD2 (6 bases). Germline V gene sequence: CDR1 LGHNA, CDR2 YNFKEQ. Between the trimmed V and J ends, which lost 0 bases and 0 bases, there was a span of 6 bases. The CDR3 runs 15 residues. The CDR3 DNA reads as TGTGCCAGCAGCCAAGACGGGAGCTCCTACAATGAGCAGTTCTTC. Protein sequence: CASSQDGSSYNEQFF.

This chain links TRBV6-5 with TRBJ1-2; TRBD1 matches at 7 bases. The CDR3 totals 14 residues. Germline trimming cut 5 bases from V and 4 bases from J; bases unmatched to any gene: 7. Per the germline V gene, CDR1 is MNHEY and CDR2 is SVGAGI. The CDR3 DNA reads as TGTGCCAGCAGTCCCGGGACAGCCATCTATGGCTACACCTTC. This gives the protein CASSPGTAIYGYTF.

The J gene is TRBJ2-3, the V gene TRBV5-4, with 13 bases fitting TRBD2. The V and J ends lost 4 bases and 2 bases, in that order; junction bases with no gene match: 4. Germline CDR1 and CDR2: SGHNT and YYREEE (reference sequence). The CDR3 length is 16 residues. In DNA, the CDR3 is TGTGCCAGCAGCACGGGACTAGCGGGGCCCACAGATACGCAGTATTTT. Its translation: CASSTGLAGPTDTQYF.

This sequence joins TRBV5-1 and TRBJ2-1; D is possibly TRBD2 (5 bases). This CDR3 is built from 15 residues. The V gene lost 7 bases and the J gene lost 5 bases, with 19 bases spanning the gap. The germline gives CDR1 SGHRS, CDR2 YFSETQ. Here the CDR3 reads CASQYGPGDNNEQFF. CDR3 bases: TGCGCCAGCCAGTACGGCCCCGGGGATAACAATGAGCAGTTCTTC.

The chain carries TRBV27 and TRBJ2-3, with 9 bases fitting TRBD2. From germline, CDR1 is MNHEY and CDR2 SMNVEV (reference sequence). J lost 4 bases, V lost 4 bases, and 18 bases had no gene match. The CDR3 totals 19 residues. CDR3 in DNA: TGTGCCAGCAGTTCCCCCGGAGGGCGGGGGGGCCTTCCCGCAGATACGCAGTATTTT. The encoded protein is CASSSPGGRGGLPADTQYF.

This clone appeared a single time. V and J are TRBV7-3 and TRBJ2-7; possibly TRBD2 for D (6 bases). Germline V lookup: CDR1 SGHTA, CDR2 FQGTGA. This CDR3 comprises 16 residues. Trimming stripped 5 bases from V and 0 bases from J, with 17 bases between. Written as DNA, the CDR3 is TGTGCCAGCAGCAAGAGCGGAGGGGAAAGCTCCTACGAGCAGTACTTC. Its protein product is CASSKSGGESSYEQYF. Variable domain in full (rest from reference TRBV7-3 and TRBJ2-7): GAGVSQTPSNKVTEKGKYVELRCDPISGHTALYWYRQSLGQGPEFLIYFQGTGAADDSGLPNDRFFAVRPEGSVSTLKIQRTERGDSAVYLCASSKSGGESSYEQYFGPGTRLTVT.

The chain uses TRBV12-5 and TRBJ1-1, with TRBD1 identical over 9 bases. Germline CDR1 LGHNT, CDR2 FRNRAP. V lost 6 bases and J lost 6; bases outside the gene matches: 8. The length of the CDR3 is 14 residues. CDR3 loop: CASGNGGQGAEAFF. The CDR3 DNA reads as TGTGCTAGTGGGAATGGGGGACAGGGCGCTGAAGCTTTCTTT. The full variable domain, completed using reference TRBV12-5 and TRBJ1-1, is DARVTQTPRHKVTEMGQEVTMRCQPILGHNTVFWYRQTMMQGLELLAYFRNRAPLDDSGMPKDRFSAEMPDATLATLKIQPSEPRDSAVYFCASGNGGQGAEAFFGQGTRLTVV.

V and J are TRBV3-1 (or the pseudogene TRBV3-2) and TRBJ1-2, with a possible D match to TRBD1 (5 bases). CDR1 LGHDT and CDR2 YNNKEL come from the germline V gene (reference sequence). The CDR3 contains 16 residues. Trimming cost V 1 base and J 10 bases, with 22 bases left between them. CDR3 sequence reads: CASSQVGLPGAQVYTF. The CDR3 DNA follows: TGTGCCAGCAGCCAAGTTGGGCTCCCCGGCGCACAGGTCTACACCTTC.